This T cell receptor (beta chain) was found in a study of cytomegalovirus exposure and HLA in healthy donors. On the study more broadly: In an early release, HLA-typed donors contributed 75 million to 85 million unique TCR sequences.

With 60 Vbeta and 13 Jbeta primers, the PCR was carried out. Profiled with immunoSEQ multiplex PCR; TCRdb holds only in-frame clones, not every one. The table has 140,000 or so clones, about 85% seen once. Trimming at V came to 4 bases and at J to 5 bases, leaving 10 bases not matched to a gene. Germline CDR1 reads SGDLS; CDR2 reads YYNGEE. CDR3 length: 17 residues. The genes are TRBV9 and TRBJ2-2, with 11 positions matching TRBD2. What was sequenced was PBMCs. The TCR comes from a boy younger than 10 in good health and CMV-seronegative. CDR3 protein: CASSQLAGELVTGELFF. The CDR3 DNA reads TGTGCCAGCAGCCAACTAGCGGGAGAGTTGGTTACCGGGGAGCTGTTTTTT.